Below, 19 T cell receptor beta chains from the same sample are listed, as sequenced in a study of shared clonotypes between healthy human individuals (dated by TCRdb to the early 2020s). The library was built by means of the immunoSEQ multiplex PCR assay. Not all clones reach the TCRdb copy of this immuneACCESS table, which keeps in-frame sequences only. Checked studies attribute under half of the gap to unresolved V genes and leave the rest unexplained. The sample has about 470,000 clones on record, 75% to 85% of them singletons. 13% of the sample goes to the ten largest clones. The sequenced material came from PBMCs. Receptor source: a woman in her forties in good health. Some clones in this sample may be carry-over from other donors' samples.

In the case of this clone: Other DNA sequences within the sample encode an identical CDR3. V is TRBV18 and J is TRBJ2-7; D ambiguous. V lost 2 bases, J lost 5 bases, and 7 bases lay in between. The CDR3 extends over 12 amino acids. Germline CDR1 reads KGHSH; CDR2 reads LQKENI. The CDR3: CASSPESHEQYF. Here the CDR3 DNA reads TGTGCCAGCTCACCAGAATCCCACGAGCAGTACTTC.

This clone has only a few counts. The CDR3 here is CASSPTGSVTEAFF. The CDR3 DNA is TGTGCCAGCAGCCCGACAGGGTCGGTCACTGAAGCTTTCTTT. The V and J genes are TRBV7-9 and TRBJ1-1; 7 bases agree with TRBD1. J lost 4 bases, V lost 5 bases, and 7 bases had no gene match. The CDR3 is 14 amino acids. Germline values: CDR1 SEHNR, CDR2 FQNEAQ (reference sequence).

The genes are TRBV7-2 and TRBJ2-5, with D possibly TRBD1 on 5 matching bases. Germline V lookup: CDR1 SGHTA, CDR2 FQGNSA. The V end was cut by 5 bases, the J end by 0 bases, with 13 bases between. The CDR3 spans 15 residues. CDR3 nucleotides: TGTGCCAGCAGCCAGGGTTTTCGGGACCAAGAGACCCAGTACTTC. Amino acids: CASSQGFRDQETQYF.

On this clone itself: With a much larger clone just one base away, this may be a read error. This likely comes from a read error, as the CDR3 has no conserved phenylalanine or tryptophan at its end. The chain uses TRBV27 and TRBJ1-1, with 7 bases identical to TRBD1. CDR1 and CDR2 from the germline V gene are MNHEY and SMNVEV (reference sequence). Trimming at V came to 5 bases and at J to 7 bases, leaving 7 bases not matched to a gene. There are 13 residues in the CDR3. CDR3 loop: CASSPRTGREAFL. The CDR3 DNA follows: TGTGCCAGCAGTCCCCGGACAGGCCGTGAAGCTTTCCTT.

The J gene is TRBJ2-1, the V gene TRBV13, with TRBD2 matching over 10 bases. Germline assignment: CDR1 PRHDT and CDR2 FYEKMQ (reference sequence). CDR3 length: 18 amino acids. V dropped 4 bases and J dropped 7; count of bases not matched to a gene: 16. The CDR3 DNA reads as TGTGCCAGCAGCTCGACCAAGTCCCTAGCGGGAGATGTGAATGAGCAGTTCTTC. As protein: CASSSTKSLAGDVNEQFF.

The J gene is TRBJ2-1, the V gene TRBV7-9; no definite D call. CDR3 length: 14 amino acids. Between the trimmed V and J ends, which lost 5 bases and 3 bases, there was a span of 11 bases. CDR1 is SEHNR, CDR2 FQNEAQ, per germline (reference sequence). The DNA for the CDR3 is TGTGCCAGCAGCCCCCTGTTAAGCTACAATGAGCAGTTCTTC. This codes for CASSPLLSYNEQFF.

This rearrangement joins TRBV28 to TRBJ2-1, with D possibly being TRBD2 (5 bases). Germline-derived CDR1 and CDR2 are MDHEN and SYDVKM. V dropped 4 bases and J dropped 2 bases, with 9 bases sitting between them. There are 14 residues in the CDR3. The CDR3 coding sequence is TGTGCCAGCAGTTCCCCGGGAACCTACAATGAGCAGTTCTTC. Translation: CASSSPGTYNEQFF.

This clone has just a few counts. The germline gene is not matched at one end of the junction; a read error may be the cause. This rearrangement joins TRBV28 to TRBJ1-3; D is perhaps TRBD1 (6 bases). Germline V gene lookup returns CDR1 MDHEN and CDR2 SYDVKM. The CDR3 loop spans 13 amino acids. DNA for the CDR3: TGTGCCAGCAGTTTAACGGACAAGGATCGACAGGATTTT. Translating it yields CASSLTDKDRQDF.

The rearrangement links TRBV27 to TRBJ2-5; D ambiguous. V lost 3 bases and J lost 5, with 10 bases in between. Per germline, CDR1 MNHEY and CDR2 SMNVEV (reference sequence). The CDR3 contains 13 residues. The CDR3 is CASSFRRGETQYF. CDR3 in DNA: TGTGCCAGCAGTTTTCGGCGTGGGGAGACCCAGTACTTC.

Points on this clone: Other DNA sequences within the sample encode an identical CDR3. The chain links TRBV18 to TRBJ2-3; D uncertain. The CDR3 extends over 12 amino acids. Trimming cost V 3 bases and J 6 bases, with 7 bases left between them. CDR1 and CDR2 from the germline V gene are KGHSH and LQKENI. The CDR3 is CASSPTRDTQYF. CDR3 nucleotides: TGTGCCAGCTCACCGACGCGGGATACGCAGTATTTT.

This clone was recorded once. The V and J genes are TRBV5-4 and TRBJ1-1, with D unclear. CDR3 length: 15 residues. Germline V lookup: CDR1 SGHNT, CDR2 YYREEE (reference sequence). Deletions cut 2 bases from V and 8 bases from J, with 19 bases between. CDR3 sequence reads: CASSFKTGPSGEAFF. CDR3 bases: TGTGCCAGCAGCTTTAAAACCGGGCCCTCGGGAGAAGCTTTCTTT.

This clone came up once. V is TRBV2 and J is TRBJ2-7; D call uncertain. Between the trimmed V and J ends, which lost 7 bases and 2 bases, there was a span of 15 bases. The CDR3 spans 14 residues. Germline loops: CDR1 SNHLY, CDR2 FYNNEI. The CDR3 here is CASTPDETPYEQYF. The DNA for the CDR3 is TGTGCCAGCACTCCCGACGAGACTCCCTACGAGCAGTACTTC. Looking up the rest from reference TRBV2 and TRBJ2-7 gives the full variable domain: EPEVTQTPSHQVTQMGQEVILRCVPISNHLYFYWYRQILGQKVEFLVSFYNNEISEKSEIFDDQFSVERPDGSNFTLKIRSTKLEDSAMYFCASTPDETPYEQYFGPGTRLTVT.

This clone has a count of ten or more. The chain uses TRBV5-1 and TRBJ2-1; 7 bases align to TRBD1. The V and J ends lost 0 bases and 9 bases, in that order; junction bases with no gene match: 6. The CDR3 totals 14 residues. Per the germline V gene, CDR1 is SGHRS and CDR2 is YFSETQ. CDR3 in amino acids: CASSLGQGPSEQFF. The CDR3 DNA is TGCGCCAGCAGCTTGGGACAGGGTCCTAGTGAGCAGTTCTTC. Using reference TRBV5-1 and TRBJ2-1 for the parts outside the CDR3, the full variable domain is KAGVTQTPRYLIKTRGQQVTLSCSPISGHRSVSWYQQTPGQGLQFLFEYFSETQRNKGNFPGRFSGRQFSNSRSEMNVSTLELGDSALYLCASSLGQGPSEQFFGPGTRLTVL.

A few counts support this clone. The rearrangement uses TRBV5-1 and TRBJ2-1, with TRBD2 matching 7 bases. Per germline, CDR1 SGHRS and CDR2 YFSETQ. V shed 0 bases, J shed 4 bases, and the junction held 4 bases outside the gene matches. CDR3 size: 15 residues. Written as DNA, the CDR3 is TGCGCCAGCAGCTTGGATGCGGGAGCTTACAATGAGCAGTTCTTC. Translation gives CASSLDAGAYNEQFF.

J is TRBJ1-5 and V is TRBV19; no definite D call. The CDR3 extends over 15 amino acids. Per the germline V gene, CDR1 is LNHDA and CDR2 is SQIVND (reference sequence). With 3 bases removed from V and 7 bases from J, the gap between germline ends came to 16 bases. CDR3 region: CASSISEGAAQPQHF. In DNA, the CDR3 is TGTGCCAGTAGTATTAGCGAGGGCGCGGCCCAGCCCCAGCATTTT. Supplemented by reference TRBV19 and TRBJ1-5, the full variable domain reads DGGITQSPKYLFRKEGQNVTLSCEQNLNHDAMYWYRQDPGQGLRLIYYSQIVNDFQKGDIAEGYSVSREKKESFPLTVTSAQKNPTAFYLCASSISEGAAQPQHFGDGTRLSIL.

The chain has TRBV9 and TRBJ2-1, with D unclear. Trimming took off 4 bases at V and 3 bases at J, with 17 bases between the two ends. The CDR3 runs 16 residues. Germline CDR1 and CDR2: SGDLS and YYNGEE. The CDR3 here is CASSPDLGIVYNEQFF. Written as DNA, the CDR3 is TGTGCCAGCAGCCCTGACCTAGGAATAGTCTACAATGAGCAGTTCTTC.

As to this clone: This may be a read error: a much more frequent sequence differs by one nucleotide. The rearrangement links TRBV27 to TRBJ2-3, with D perhaps TRBD2 (6 bases). V dropped 6 bases and J dropped 0 bases, with 10 bases sitting between them. Germline lookup yields CDR1 MNHEY and CDR2 SMNVEV (reference sequence). This CDR3 region has 14 residues. The CDR3 bases are TGTGCCAGCAGATCCGGGACTAGCACAGATACGCAGTATTTT. Amino acid sequence: CASRSGTSTDTQYF.

The J gene is TRBJ1-2, the V gene TRBV27, with D hard to call. V gave up 8 bases and J gave up 4 bases, with 8 bases separating them. Germline V gene data show CDR1 as MNHEY and CDR2 as SMNVEV (reference sequence). The CDR3 runs to 11 residues. The CDR3 loop reads CASGFGYGYTF. In DNA, the CDR3 is TGTGCCAGCGGGTTCGGCTATGGCTACACCTTC.

This chain uses TRBV29-1 with TRBJ2-1; D ambiguous. V was clipped by 6 bases and J by 8 bases, with 14 bases between them. The germline gives CDR1 SQVTM, CDR2 ANQGSEA. The CDR3 is 12 residues long. The CDR3 DNA reads as TGCAGCGTCGAGGCAGAGCGCGATGAGCAGTTCTTC. This codes for CSVEAERDEQFF.